By share, the clone carrying this T cell receptor (beta chain) ranks as medium-sized (0.01 to 0.1%). Treatment meaning: randomized to nivolumab then ipilimumab (arm A) or the reverse (arm B). PBMC sorting kept live CD3+CD8+ cells without CD19 or CD56. The CDR3 extends over 13 amino acids. In germline, CDR1 is LNHDA, CDR2 SQIVND (reference sequence). The J segment lost 4 bases and the V segment lost 6 bases, leaving 5 bases of the junction unmatched. The data were produced by immunoSEQ multiplex PCR, yet TCRdb's version contains in-frame clones alone and is incomplete. Of 15,000 to 20,000 clones in the sample, roughly 66% were seen once. This record comes from a study of sequential checkpoint blockade in melanoma.

Sequencing was performed on CD8+ T cells sorted from blood (inferred from file names), taken from a patient given nivolumab and ipilimumab in sequence. This receptor was obtained from a human donor with melanoma. V usage is TRBV19 and J usage is TRBJ1-2; 7 bases are shared with TRBD1. The CDR3 sequence: CASSRDSFYGYTF. The CDR3 nucleotides read TGTGCCAGTAGCCGGGACAGCTTCTATGGCTACACCTTC. Full variable domain (rest looked up from reference TRBV19 and TRBJ1-2): DGGITQSPKYLFRKEGQNVTLSCEQNLNHDAMYWYRQDPGQGLRLIYYSQIVNDFQKGDIAEGYSVSREKKESFPLTVTSAQKNPTAFYLCASSRDSFYGYTFGSGTRLTVV.